One and the same sample provided the 18 T cell receptor beta chains below, sequenced in a study of T cell responses to AZD1222 COVID-19 vaccine. Repertoires were generated with immunoSEQ multiplex PCR, while TCRdb's copy carries only in-frame clones and drops some. The table records 150,000 or so clones, about nine tenths of them present only once. Material: peripheral blood, obtained on day 0 of AZD1222 vaccination. These receptors were obtained from an adult in good health.

This clone has only one observation. The chain employs TRBV6-1 and TRBJ1-2; D is ambiguous. The CDR3 is 15 amino acids. Germline V lookup: CDR1 MNHNS, CDR2 SASEGT. The germline V and J ends were trimmed by 1 base and 4 bases, with 13 bases remaining between them. CDR3 sequence (DNA): TGTGCCAGCAGTGAAGAATGGGGAGAGGGCTATGGCTACACCTTC. It codes for CASSEEWGEGYGYTF.

The chain couples TRBV9 to TRBJ2-5; D gene unclear. Germline values: CDR1 SGDLS, CDR2 YYNGEE. Trimming left V 0 bases short and J 3 bases short, with 12 bases between. The CDR3 sequence is 15 residues long. The CDR3 sequence: CASSVGSTLEETQYF. As DNA, the CDR3 is TGTGCCAGCAGCGTAGGTAGTACCCTCGAAGAGACCCAGTACTTC.

The rearrangement joins TRBV19 to TRBJ1-5; no definite D call. Germline CDR1 reads LNHDA; CDR2 reads SQIVND (reference sequence). This CDR3 is 15 amino acids long. Trimming left V 3 bases short and J 1 base short, with 10 bases between. CDR3 in amino acids: CASSISFGSNQPQHF. The CDR3 DNA reads TGTGCCAGTAGTATTTCTTTCGGGAGCAATCAGCCCCAGCATTTT. Looking up the rest from reference TRBV19 and TRBJ1-5 gives the full variable domain: DGGITQSPKYLFRKEGQNVTLSCEQNLNHDAMYWYRQDPGQGLRLIYYSQIVNDFQKGDIAEGYSVSREKKESFPLTVTSAQKNPTAFYLCASSISFGSNQPQHFGDGTRLSIL.

This clone was counted only a few times. The gene calls are TRBV5-4 and TRBJ1-5; tentative D call: TRBD1 (5 bases). V was pared by 4 bases and J by 4 bases, with 12 bases between. There are 14 residues in the CDR3. Germline V gene sequence: CDR1 SGHNT, CDR2 YYREEE (reference sequence). CDR3 nucleotides: TGTGCCAGCAGCCACGACAGAGAGAATCAGCCCCAGCATTTT. It specifies CASSHDRENQPQHF. Using reference TRBV5-4 and TRBJ1-5 for the parts outside the CDR3, the full variable domain is ETGVTQSPTHLIKTRGQQVTLRCSSQSGHNTVSWYQQALGQGPQFIFQYYREEENGRGNFPPRFSGLQFPNYSSELNVNALELDDSALYLCASSHDRENQPQHFGDGTRLSIL.

This chain links TRBV19 with TRBJ1-5; no reliable D call. V gave up 7 bases and J gave up 5 bases, with 15 bases separating them. The CDR3 is made up of 14 amino acids. Germline CDR1 reads LNHDA; CDR2 reads SQIVND (reference sequence). DNA for the CDR3: TGTGCCAGTAAGCGGATAGGGCCCTATCAGCCCCAGCATTTT. Its protein is CASKRIGPYQPQHF. Complete variable domain (other parts from reference TRBV19 and TRBJ1-5): DGGITQSPKYLFRKEGQNVTLSCEQNLNHDAMYWYRQDPGQGLRLIYYSQIVNDFQKGDIAEGYSVSREKKESFPLTVTSAQKNPTAFYLCASKRIGPYQPQHFGDGTRLSIL.

CDR3 region: CASSLAPAGYSGNTIYF. As DNA, the CDR3 is TGCGCCAGCAGCTTGGCCCCGGCCGGCTACTCTGGAAACACCATATATTTT. The J gene is TRBJ1-3, the V gene TRBV5-1; D unclear. V gave up 0 bases and J gave up 0 bases, with 13 bases separating them. The germline gives CDR1 SGHRS, CDR2 YFSETQ. This CDR3 has 17 amino acids.

The rearrangement links TRBV7-2 to TRBJ1-1; no clear D. The length of the CDR3 is 14 residues. Germline V gene lookup returns CDR1 SGHTA and CDR2 FQGNSA. V gave up 3 bases and J gave up 5 bases, with 13 bases separating them. This chain's CDR3 is CASSLGPGGTEAFF. Written as DNA, the CDR3 is TGTGCCAGCAGCTTGGGTCCGGGCGGGACTGAAGCTTTCTTT.

The CDR3 coding sequence is TGTGCCAGCAGTTACACCACAGATAATTCACCCCTCCACTTT. Protein sequence: CASSYTTDNSPLHF. The V and J genes are TRBV2 and TRBJ1-6; D uncertain. Germline CDR1 SNHLY, CDR2 FYNNEI. V was shortened by 5 bases and J by 5 bases, with 10 bases between the two germline ends. This CDR3 region has 14 residues.

J is TRBJ1-1 and V is TRBV9; D gene ambiguous. From germline, CDR1 is SGDLS and CDR2 YYNGEE. The V end was cut by 0 bases, the J end by 5 bases, with 8 bases between. This CDR3 is built from 13 residues. CDR3 in DNA: TGTGCCAGCAGCGTAGGGACGTGGACTGAAGCTTTCTTT. Translation: CASSVGTWTEAFF. The full variable domain, its missing parts supplied by reference TRBV9 and TRBJ1-1, is DSGVTQTPKHLITATGQRVTLRCSPRSGDLSVYWYQQSLDQGLQFLIQYYNGEERAKGNILERFSAQQFPDLHSELNLSSLELGDSALYFCASSVGTWTEAFFGQGTRLTVV.

This clone was found once. This sequence joins TRBV3-1 (or the pseudogene TRBV3-2) and TRBJ2-1; TRBD2 might be the D (5 bases). CDR3 length: 13 residues. Germline V gene sequence: CDR1 LGHDT, CDR2 YNNKEL (reference sequence). V shed 0 bases and J shed 15 bases, with 15 bases lying between them. Here the CDR3 reads CASSQDASPFLFF. CDR3 nucleotide sequence: TGTGCCAGCAGCCAAGACGCTAGCCCTTTCTTGTTCTTC.

This clone has just one count. The chain carries TRBV9 and TRBJ1-4, with unresolved D. CDR1 and CDR2 from the germline V gene are SGDLS and YYNGEE. The CDR3 has 14 residues. V was cut by 3 bases and J by 8 bases, with 14 bases left in between. The CDR3 DNA is TGTGCCAGCAGCGGTGAGGGATCTGGAGAAAAACTGTTTTTT. As protein: CASSGEGSGEKLFF.

The V gene is TRBV19, the J gene TRBJ1-1; tentatively, D is TRBD1 (5 bases). The CDR3 length is 13 residues. Trimming took 7 bases from V and 2 from J, leaving 11 bases between them. Germline CDR1 reads LNHDA; CDR2 reads SQIVND (reference sequence). This CDR3 reads CASIAGPNTEAFF. The CDR3 DNA reads TGTGCCAGTATTGCGGGGCCCAACACTGAAGCTTTCTTT.

This clone was seen just once. The chain combines TRBV5-4 with TRBJ1-5; unclear D gene. This CDR3 has 15 amino acids. V was clipped by 0 bases and J by 4 bases, with 11 bases between them. CDR1 is SGHNT and CDR2 is YYREEE in the germline V gene (reference sequence). The CDR3 spells CASSLAIGQNQPQHF. The CDR3 DNA follows: TGTGCCAGCAGCTTGGCAATTGGGCAGAATCAGCCCCAGCATTTT.

The CDR3 bases are TGTGCCAGCAGCGGACAGGGCCTTTCCGGAAACACCATATATTTT. Amino acid sequence: CASSGQGLSGNTIYF. The chain has TRBV2 and TRBJ1-3; 8 bases are shared with TRBD1. The V and J ends lost 6 bases and 4 bases, in that order; junction bases with no gene match: 8. This CDR3 comprises 15 residues. Per the germline V gene, CDR1 is SNHLY and CDR2 is FYNNEI.

The chain joins TRBV7-8 to TRBJ2-4, with D unclear. The V end was cut by 1 base, the J end by 0 bases, with 1 base between. CDR3 length equals 13 residues. Germline V gene data show CDR1 as SGHVS and CDR2 as FQNEAQ. The CDR3 sequence is CASSLEAKNIQYF. The CDR3 DNA follows: TGTGCCAGCAGCTTAGAAGCCAAAAACATTCAGTACTTC. Combining the CDR3 with reference TRBV7-8 and TRBJ2-4 gives the whole variable domain GAGVSQSPRYKVAKRGQDVALRCDPISGHVSLFWYQQALGQGPEFLTYFQNEAQLDKSGLPSDRFFAERPEGSVSTLKIQRTQQEDSAVYLCASSLEAKNIQYFGAGTRLSVL.

The chain carries TRBV4-1 and TRBJ2-2; D is ambiguous. The CDR3 has 17 amino acids. Trimming cost V 0 bases and J 0 bases, with 11 bases left between them. Germline loops: CDR1 MGHRA, CDR2 YSYEKL. In nucleotides, the CDR3 is TGCGCCAGCAGCCAAGAACTTCTGTCTGCGAACACCGGGGAGCTGTTTTTT. Amino acid sequence: CASSQELLSANTGELFF.

The chain's CDR3 is CSARGDTQYF. The CDR3 DNA reads as TGCAGTGCTAGGGGGGATACGCAGTATTTT. The J gene is TRBJ2-3, the V gene TRBV20-1; D gene unclear. The germline V and J ends were trimmed by 3 bases and 6 bases, with 4 bases remaining between them. The germline CDR1 and CDR2 sequences are DFQATT and SNEGSKA (reference sequence). The CDR3 contains 10 residues.

This chain uses TRBV19 with TRBJ2-3; D might be TRBD1 (6 bases). V was cut by 1 base and J by 5 bases, with 13 bases left in between. The CDR3 loop spans 15 amino acids. CDR1 is LNHDA and CDR2 is SQIVND in the germline V gene (reference sequence). In DNA, the CDR3 is TGTGCCAGTAGTATAGGGGCAGGGGACGTAGATACGCAGTATTTT. Encoded protein: CASSIGAGDVDTQYF.